Below are 5 T cell receptor beta chains sequenced from a single sample in a study of T cell repertoires in cytomegalovirus infection. TCRdb redid the calling of the reads with MiXCR, one entry per CDR3 protein. This sample carries about a million distinct CDR3 sequences, around 32% of them seen once, and the ten largest clones take 13%. Their cognate antigens are unknown. This sample comprised cultured CD8+ T cells from PBMCs, obtained from culture after CMV antigen stimulation. The source is a human donor in good health (CMV status not recorded). Some clones in this sample may be carry-over from other donors' samples.

The chain is built from TRBV11-2 and TRBJ2-7, with 10 bases fitting TRBD2. V lost 7 bases, J lost 2 bases, and 5 bases stayed unmatched. This CDR3 is 14 amino acids long. Germline values: CDR1 SGHAT, CDR2 FQNNGV. The CDR3 region has the DNA TGTGCCAGCATCCCCAGCGGGGGGGCCTACGAGCAGTACTTC. Residues: CASIPSGGAYEQYF.

This clonotype was recorded many times. The chain is built from TRBV7-2 and TRBJ2-5, with D possibly TRBD2 on 6 matching bases. V was trimmed by 6 bases and J by 1 base, leaving 12 bases between them. Germline-derived CDR1 and CDR2 are SGHTA and FQGNSA. The CDR3 runs to 14 residues. CDR3 nucleotide sequence: TGTGCCAGCAGAATATCGCGGGGCCAAGAGACCCAGTACTTC. Translating gives CASRISRGQETQYF.

The chain combines TRBV13 with TRBJ2-3, with D perhaps matching TRBD2 (6 bases). Germline CDR1 PRHDT, CDR2 FYEKMQ (reference sequence). Between the trimmed V and J ends, which lost 4 bases and 2 bases, there was a span of 16 bases. The length of the CDR3 is 16 residues. The chain's CDR3 is CASSSRRARSTDTQYF. CDR3 nucleotide sequence: TGTGCCAGCAGCTCGCGGAGGGCCCGATCCACAGATACGCAGTATTTT.

The rearrangement joins TRBV27 to TRBJ1-2; no clear D gene. The germline V and J ends were trimmed by 3 bases and 4 bases, with 9 bases remaining between them. Germline V gene lookup returns CDR1 MNHEY and CDR2 SMNVEV (reference sequence). There are 13 residues in the CDR3. The CDR3 DNA reads TGTGCCAGCAGTTTTAGCCCTCGCTATGGCTACACCTTC. Translating gives CASSFSPRYGYTF.

The sample holds many counts of this clonotype. This rearrangement joins TRBV7-2 to TRBJ1-6; tentatively, D is TRBD1 (6 bases). CDR1 and CDR2 (germline): SGHTA, FQGNSA. The CDR3 loop spans 15 amino acids. Trimming left V 7 bases short and J 7 bases short, with 17 bases between. The CDR3 DNA sequence: TGTGCCAGCACCAGGGGCAGGGTTTGGAATTCACCCCTCCACTTT. Its translation is CASTRGRVWNSPLHF.